Listed here are 18 T cell receptor beta chains from one sample, sequenced in a study of blood T cell repertoires in COVID-19. TCRdb's table, derived via immunoSEQ multiplex PCR, lists solely in-frame clones and lacks some. The sample lists about 220,000 clones, 80% to 90% occurring once. Material for sequencing was PBMCs or T cells enriched from blood (not recorded which). The receptors here all came from a woman between 18 and 29 years old in a cohort exposed to, infected with or recovered from COVID-19 (not recorded which).

This clone was picked up one time. V and J are TRBV7-8 and TRBJ2-1; the D gene is possibly TRBD1 (6 bases). V lost 5 bases, J lost 13 bases, and 18 bases lay in between. CDR1 is SGHVS, CDR2 FQNEAQ, per germline. CDR3 length: 13 amino acids. CDR3 coding DNA: TGTGCCAGCAGCCCGAGACCGGACAGACCTCAGTTCTTC. Its protein is CASSPRPDRPQFF.

The chain is built from TRBV5-1 and TRBJ2-3; TRBD1 matches 10 bases. This CDR3 spans 16 amino acids. With V trimmed by 1 base and J by 3 bases, 5 bases remained unmatched. The germline V gene has CDR1 SGHRS and CDR2 YFSETQ. The CDR3, as DNA: TGCGCCAGCAGCTTGTCCTTGGGACAGGGGACAGATACGCAGTATTTT. It translates to CASSLSLGQGTDTQYF.

This clone has a single count. The chain combines TRBV30 with TRBJ1-1; D might be TRBD1 (6 bases). Germline CDR1 and CDR2: GTSNPN and SVGIG (reference sequence). The CDR3 spans 13 residues. V was pared by 3 bases and J by 4 bases, with 12 bases between. CDR3 in DNA: TGTGCCTGGAGGCGGGGGCTGGGCACTGAAGCTTTCTTT. Translating gives CAWRRGLGTEAFF.

In its sample, this clone was seen once. This rearrangement joins TRBV11-2 to TRBJ1-2, with D tentatively TRBD1 (5 bases). CDR3 length: 16 residues. V dropped 4 bases and J dropped 1 base, with 16 bases sitting between them. The germline V gene has CDR1 SGHAT and CDR2 FQNNGV. CDR3 sequence (DNA): TGTGCCAGCAGCTCTAGTGGAGGGGCCATTAACTATGGCTACACCTTC. Protein sequence: CASSSSGGAINYGYTF.

This chain uses TRBV6-5 with TRBJ1-1; D gene unclear. This CDR3 comprises 14 residues. Germline assignment: CDR1 MNHEY and CDR2 SVGAGI. V was cut by 5 bases and J by 5 bases, with 15 bases left in between. This CDR3 reads CASSRTYGETEAFF. The CDR3, as DNA: TGTGCCAGCAGTCGAACCTATGGGGAGACTGAAGCTTTCTTT.

The V and J genes are TRBV4-1 and TRBJ1-5, with 8 bases identical to TRBD1. The junction had 8 bases not matched to a gene; V was cut back by 2 bases and J by 5 bases. CDR1 is MGHRA and CDR2 is YSYEKL in the germline V gene. The CDR3 consists of 16 residues. CDR3 DNA: TGCGCCAGCAGCCAACCTTCCGGACAGGGTGATCAGCCCCAGCATTTT. Translated, it gives CASSQPSGQGDQPQHF.

This rearrangement joins TRBV4-1 to TRBJ1-1; the match to TRBD1 covers 8 bases. Germline-derived CDR1 and CDR2 are MGHRA and YSYEKL. With 1 base clipped from V and 4 bases from J, the junction kept 8 bases outside the gene matches. The CDR3 is made up of 16 amino acids. The CDR3 region has the DNA TGCGCCAGCAGCCAAGGGAGAGGACAGGGAGCCACTGAAGCTTTCTTT. It yields the protein CASSQGRGQGATEAFF.

Only one count was recorded for this clone. The chain has TRBV7-6 and TRBJ1-2; 8 bases agree with TRBD1. Per the germline V gene, CDR1 is SGHVS and CDR2 is FNYEAQ. V was clipped by 5 bases and J by 8 bases; unmatched bases: 10. This CDR3 is built from 14 residues. The CDR3 coding sequence is TGTGCCAGCAGCCCTCAGGCACAGGGGGACGGCTACACCTTC. This encodes CASSPQAQGDGYTF.

This sequence joins TRBV11-2 and TRBJ2-1; TRBD2 matches at 13 bases. The CDR3 is made up of 16 amino acids. The germline CDR1 and CDR2 sequences are SGHAT and FQNNGV. Trimming took 4 bases from V and 2 from J; bases not matched to a gene: 2. The CDR3 here is CASSSGLAGAYNEQFF. CDR3 bases: TGTGCCAGCAGCTCCGGACTAGCGGGAGCCTACAATGAGCAGTTCTTC.

V usage is TRBV28 and J usage is TRBJ2-5; TRBD1 agrees at 8 bases. Per the germline V gene, CDR1 is MDHEN and CDR2 is SYDVKM. CDR3 length: 14 amino acids. J gave up 1 base and V 6 bases, and 4 bases lay outside the gene matches. The CDR3 reads CASRDRAFQETQYF. For the CDR3, the DNA is TGTGCCAGCAGGGACAGGGCGTTCCAAGAGACCCAGTACTTC. Together with reference TRBV28 and TRBJ2-5, the CDR3 gives the full variable domain: DVKVTQSSRYLVKRTGEKVFLECVQDMDHENMFWYRQDPGLGLRLIYFSYDVKMKEKGDIPEGYSVSREKKERFSLILESASTNQTSMYLCASRDRAFQETQYFGPGTRLLVL.

This clone was picked up a small number of times. The V gene is TRBV14, the J gene TRBJ2-7, with D unclear. The CDR3 runs 14 residues. The germline V and J ends were trimmed by 1 base and 1 base, with 8 bases remaining between them. Germline assignment: CDR1 SGHDN and CDR2 FVKESK. The CDR3 loop reads CASSQGEESYEQYF. The DNA of the CDR3 is TGTGCCAGCAGCCAAGGAGAGGAGTCCTACGAGCAGTACTTC.

The chain links TRBV11-2 to TRBJ2-2, with a possible D match to TRBD2 (6 bases). This CDR3 region has 15 residues. The germline V gene encodes CDR1 SGHAT and CDR2 FQNNGV. V lost 3 bases to trimming and J lost 1 base, with 9 bases between them. The CDR3 is CASSLGTLNTGELFF. CDR3 nucleotides: TGTGCCAGCAGCTTGGGGACTTTGAACACCGGGGAGCTGTTTTTT. Supplemented by reference TRBV11-2 and TRBJ2-2, the full variable domain reads EAGVAQSPRYKIIEKRQSVAFWCNPISGHATLYWYQQILGQGPKLLIQFQNNGVVDDSQLPKDRFSAERLKGVDSTLKIQPAKLEDSAVYLCASSLGTLNTGELFFGEGSRLTVL.

The chain is built from TRBV28 and TRBJ1-4, with unresolved D. Trimming removed 3 bases at V and 8 bases at J, with 4 bases between. From germline, CDR1 is MDHEN and CDR2 SYDVKM. The CDR3 consists of 11 residues. CDR3 region: CASSLREKLFF. In DNA, the CDR3 is TGTGCCAGCAGTTTGAGGGAAAAACTGTTTTTT.

The chain is built from TRBV6-5 and TRBJ1-5, with 7 nucleotides matching TRBD1. Trimming removed 7 bases from V and 3 bases from J; junction bases left unmatched: 9. The CDR3 runs 15 residues. Looked up from germline, CDR1 is MNHEY and CDR2 is SVGAGI. Written as DNA, the CDR3 is TGTGCCAGCACCGGGACCGGGACAGACAATCAGCCCCAGCATTTT. The encoded protein is CASTGTGTDNQPQHF.

The chain uses TRBV7-9 and TRBJ1-1; no clear D gene. Trimming took 2 bases from V and 4 from J, leaving 8 bases between them. Germline CDR1 and CDR2: SEHNR and FQNEAQ (reference sequence). CDR3 size: 13 residues. The CDR3 coding sequence is TGTGCCAGCAGCTTAAAATCGTCCACTGAAGCTTTCTTT. Its protein is CASSLKSSTEAFF.

This sequence joins TRBV19 and TRBJ2-1; 8 bases map to TRBD2. The CDR3 sequence is 13 residues long. Germline V gene data show CDR1 as LNHDA and CDR2 as SQIVND (reference sequence). The ends lost 5 bases at V and 8 bases at J; junction bases unmatched: 5. The CDR3 region has the DNA TGTGCCAGTAGTCCGGGACTAGTTTATGAGCAGTTCTTC. Protein sequence: CASSPGLVYEQFF.

V and J are TRBV5-6 and TRBJ1-2; D may be TRBD1 (5 bases). Trimming stripped 0 bases from V and 4 bases from J, with 13 bases between. Germline V lookup: CDR1 SGHDT, CDR2 YYEEEE. The CDR3 extends over 15 amino acids. The chain's CDR3 is CASSLVVQETYGYTF. The CDR3 DNA reads TGTGCCAGCAGCTTGGTTGTACAGGAGACCTATGGCTACACCTTC.

The CDR3 protein is CASRGQGSYGYTF. The CDR3 DNA reads TGTGCCAGCAGGGGACAGGGTTCCTATGGCTACACCTTC. The rearrangement joins TRBV12-3 or TRBV12-4 to TRBJ1-2, with TRBD1 matching 9 bases. V gave up 6 bases and J gave up 4 bases; unmatched junction bases: 3. The CDR3 spans 13 residues.